Included here is one T cell receptor (beta chain) sequence, with context. What it binds is not known. Each CDR3 protein gets one entry after TCRdb re-called the reads with MiXCR. The sample has about 890,000 distinct CDR3 sequences; roughly 30% are singletons. These data come from a study of T cell repertoires in cytomegalovirus infection. About the research overall: Researchers turned to recently identified HLA-C-restricted CMV epitopes as well as well-studied HLA-B-restricted ones. The study, taken as a whole, reports: HLA-C-restricted CMV clonotypes gave the most frequent clonotype in two of eight donors.

The sample here was cultured CD8+ T cells from PBMCs, taken from culture after CMV antigen stimulation. The source of this sequence is a human donor in good health (CMV status not recorded). Some clones in this sample may be carry-over from other donors' samples.

The CDR3 loop is CASSFSRSKNTEAFF. CDR3 DNA: TGTGCCAGCAGCTTCTCTCGGTCAAAGAACACTGAAGCTTTCTTT. The rearrangement uses TRBV7-8 and TRBJ1-1; D is unclear. V was clipped by 3 bases and J by 1 base, with 12 bases between them. This CDR3 contains 15 residues. Germline values: CDR1 SGHVS, CDR2 FQNEAQ. The full variable domain, with the rest looked up from reference TRBV7-8 and TRBJ1-1, is GAGVSQSPRYKVAKRGQDVALRCDPISGHVSLFWYQQALGQGPEFLTYFQNEAQLDKSGLPSDRFFAERPEGSVSTLKIQRTQQEDSAVYLCASSFSRSKNTEAFFGQGTRLTVV.